A single sample is the source of the 26 T cell receptor beta chains below, sequenced in a study of T cell repertoires in aging, cancer and after chemotherapy. A mixed TRB-A/B primer pool amplified rearranged TRB by multiplex touch-down PCR. Via MiXCR, TCRdb re-called the multiplex PCR reads, giving one row per CDR3 protein. Of roughly 10,000 distinct CDR3 sequences in the sample, about 24% are singletons; the top ten hold 1.5% to 2%. TCR beta rearrangements were amplified from peripheral blood genomic DNA. Sequences were obtained from blood. The receptors were gathered from a human donor in good health.

By sample fraction, this clonotype is medium-sized. The chain couples TRBV6-1 to TRBJ1-1, with D uncertain. CDR3 size: 13 residues. V shed 1 base and J shed 1 base, with 4 bases lying between them. CDR1 MNHNS and CDR2 SASEGT come from the germline V gene. The DNA of the CDR3 is TGTGCCAGCAGTGAAGGGGAGAACACTGAAGCTTTCTTT. As protein: CASSEGENTEAFF.

By sample fraction, this clonotype is medium-sized. The V gene is TRBV27, the J gene TRBJ1-6; 7 bases fit TRBD1. Germline assignment: CDR1 MNHEY and CDR2 SMNVEV (reference sequence). The CDR3 totals 14 residues. V trimming: 2 bases; J trimming: 9 bases; junction bases outside the gene matches: 4. The CDR3 is CASSLEGGSSPLHF. The CDR3 DNA follows: TGTGCCAGCAGTTTAGAAGGGGGCAGTTCACCCCTCCACTTT.

This clonotype has a handful of counts. The V and J genes are TRBV20-1 and TRBJ1-6; no reliable D call. This CDR3 has 15 amino acids. Trimming shortened V by 3 bases and J by 5 bases, and 14 bases separated the two germline ends. Germline values: CDR1 DFQATT, CDR2 SNEGSKA (reference sequence). CDR3 sequence: CSARDPAGDNSPLHF. As DNA, the CDR3 is TGCAGTGCTAGGGACCCTGCCGGGGATAATTCACCCCTCCACTTT.

The chain joins TRBV7-9 to TRBJ2-1; TRBD2 matches at 8 bases. V gave up 1 base and J gave up 2 bases; unmatched junction bases: 1. The germline CDR1 and CDR2 sequences are SEHNR and FQNEAQ (reference sequence). The CDR3 is 15 residues long. DNA for the CDR3: TGTGCCAGCAGCTTAGGCGGGGGGACCTACAATGAGCAGTTCTTC. Translated: CASSLGGGTYNEQFF.

The chain has TRBV7-3 and TRBJ2-5; TRBD2 aligns across 7 bases. This CDR3 comprises 13 residues. CDR1 and CDR2 from the germline V gene are SGHTA and FQGTGA. V was pared by 3 bases and J by 7 bases, with 5 bases of the junction left unmatched. The CDR3: CASSLGRAGTQYF. CDR3 nucleotide sequence: TGTGCCAGCAGCTTGGGGAGGGCGGGGACCCAGTACTTC.

This clonotype is medium-sized (0.01 to 0.1%) within its sample. The rearrangement uses TRBV5-6 and TRBJ1-2; TRBD1 might be the D (5 bases). Germline V gives CDR1 SGHDT, CDR2 YYEEEE. V was clipped by 5 bases and J by 8 bases, with 13 bases between them. The CDR3 covers 12 residues. The CDR3 sequence: CASRAGPGGYTF. The CDR3 DNA is TGTGCCAGCAGGGCGGGGCCGGGGGGCTACACCTTC.

The chain combines TRBV7-6 with TRBJ1-5; D gene ambiguous. The V gene's germline CDR1 is SGHVS and CDR2 FNYEAQ. This CDR3 comprises 16 residues. Trimming took off 5 bases at V and 2 bases at J, with 16 bases between the two ends. For the CDR3, the DNA is TGTGCCAGCAGCCTCCTGACGGGGATGGGCAATCAGCCCCAGCATTTT. Protein product: CASSLLTGMGNQPQHF.

The gene calls are TRBV4-2 and TRBJ2-3; tentative D call: TRBD1 (5 bases). V was trimmed by 2 bases and J by 2 bases, leaving 17 bases between them. This CDR3 contains 17 residues. The germline gives CDR1 LGHNA, CDR2 YNFKEQ. This CDR3 is CASSQSILQTVTDTQYF. As DNA, the CDR3 is TGTGCCAGCAGCCAATCAATTCTTCAGACAGTCACAGATACGCAGTATTTT.

The gene calls are TRBV7-9 and TRBJ2-6, with D hard to call. The V and J ends lost 6 bases and 0 bases respectively, with 9 bases between them. The CDR3 consists of 15 residues. Germline V gene lookup returns CDR1 SEHNR and CDR2 FQNEAQ (reference sequence). The CDR3 here is CASRLDGSGANVLTF. Here the CDR3 DNA reads TGTGCCAGCAGACTTGACGGCTCTGGGGCCAACGTCCTGACTTTC.

By frequency in the sample, this clonotype is medium-sized. CDR3 loop: CASSDINTEAFF. CDR3 coding DNA: TGTGCCAGCAGCGATATCAACACTGAAGCTTTCTTT. This sequence joins TRBV7-9 and TRBJ1-1; D ambiguous. CDR1 SEHNR and CDR2 FQNEAQ come from the germline V gene (reference sequence). Trimming pared 5 bases from V and 2 bases from J, leaving 6 bases between. The CDR3 has 12 residues.

V gene TRBV20-1 combines with J gene TRBJ2-3; 11 bases are shared with TRBD1. Trimming cost V 7 bases and J 4 bases; bases outside gene matches: 7. This CDR3 is 14 amino acids long. Per germline, CDR1 DFQATT and CDR2 SNEGSKA (reference sequence). CDR3: CSDWDRGRADTQYF. The DNA of the CDR3 is TGCAGTGATTGGGACAGGGGGAGGGCAGATACGCAGTATTTT.

This clonotype was seen only a few times. Written as DNA, the CDR3 is TGCGCCAGCAGCCTAGGGAACAGGGGGGCTTTCTTT. Amino acids: CASSLGNRGAFF. The chain has TRBV4-3 and TRBJ1-1; 8 bases line up with TRBD1. The trim removed 4 bases at V and 11 bases at J, leaving 6 bases unmatched. CDR3 size: 12 residues. Germline V gene sequence: CDR1 LGHNA, CDR2 YSLEER.

Only a few counts were recorded for this clonotype. V and J are TRBV30 and TRBJ1-5; 8 bases fit TRBD1. With 5 bases clipped from V and 7 bases from J, the junction kept 7 bases outside the gene matches. This CDR3 is 13 amino acids long. CDR1 and CDR2 (germline): GTSNPN, SVGIG (reference sequence). The CDR3 sequence is CAWSTGGEQPQHF. In nucleotides, the CDR3 is TGTGCCTGGTCAACAGGGGGGGAACAGCCCCAGCATTTT.

This clonotype was observed a few times. The genes are TRBV20-1 and TRBJ1-1, with D uncertain. The V gene's germline CDR1 is DFQATT and CDR2 SNEGSKA (reference sequence). Trimming took 2 bases from V and 0 from J, leaving 13 bases between them. The CDR3 is made up of 15 amino acids. The CDR3 reads CSARPDRAMNTEAFF. The CDR3 nucleotides read TGCAGTGCTAGACCCGATAGGGCAATGAACACTGAAGCTTTCTTT.

The J gene is TRBJ1-2, the V gene TRBV27, with D maybe TRBD1 (6 bases). Germline V gives CDR1 MNHEY, CDR2 SMNVEV (reference sequence). The CDR3 is made up of 13 amino acids. V was trimmed by 6 bases and J by 8 bases, leaving 16 bases between them. This CDR3 reads CASSHAKGGGYTF. CDR3 DNA: TGTGCCAGCAGCCACGCAAAGGGGGGCGGCTACACCTTC.

The V gene is TRBV19, the J gene TRBJ2-2; perhaps D is TRBD1 or TRBD2 (6 bases each). Germline V gene sequence: CDR1 LNHDA, CDR2 SQIVND (reference sequence). V lost 10 bases and J 6 bases, leaving 15 bases between the germline ends. CDR3 length: 13 residues. The CDR3 sequence: CATTMRGAGELFF. The CDR3, as DNA: TGTGCCACCACAATGAGGGGGGCCGGGGAGCTGTTTTTT.

Judged by abundance, this clonotype is medium-sized. In DNA form, the CDR3 reads TGTGCCAGCAGTGAAACGACGGTCTCCTACGAGCAGTACTTC. Translated, it gives CASSETTVSYEQYF. The rearrangement links TRBV6-1 to TRBJ2-7; D is undetermined. V shed 2 bases and J shed 0 bases, with 8 bases lying between them. The germline gives CDR1 MNHNS, CDR2 SASEGT. The CDR3 has 14 amino acids.

This clonotype was recorded a few times. The V and J genes are TRBV14 and TRBJ1-6; maybe TRBD1 (6 bases). Germline V gives CDR1 SGHDN, CDR2 FVKESK. Trimming removed 1 base from V and 7 bases from J, with 11 bases in between. This CDR3 has 15 amino acids. The CDR3 DNA reads TGTGCCAGCAGCCAAGGGGGGGCTCCAAATTCACCCCTCCACTTT. It is translated as CASSQGGAPNSPLHF.

Turning to this clonotype: A much larger clone differs from this one at a single base, so this may be a read error. CDR3 DNA sequence: TGTGCCAGTAGTATAATCTTTCTCACAGGGGGCAGTGACTATGGCTACACCTTC. It translates to CASSIIFLTGGSDYGYTF. The genes are TRBV19 and TRBJ1-2; 9 bases line up with TRBD1. Germline V gives CDR1 LNHDA, CDR2 SQIVND (reference sequence). The trim removed 2 bases at V and 3 bases at J, leaving 13 bases unmatched. The CDR3 loop spans 18 amino acids.

This clonotype turned up a few times. This chain uses TRBV5-6 with TRBJ2-7, with TRBD1 matching over 7 bases. The CDR3 loop spans 14 amino acids. The germline V gene encodes CDR1 SGHDT and CDR2 YYEEEE. After removal of 1 base from V and 3 bases from J, the junction contained 4 bases not matched to a gene. Written as DNA, the CDR3 is TGTGCCAGCAGCTTGCGGCAGGGGGTCTACGAGCAGTACTTC. Amino acid sequence: CASSLRQGVYEQYF.

The chain joins TRBV2 to TRBJ1-2, with TRBD1 identical over 8 bases. The germline V gene has CDR1 SNHLY and CDR2 FYNNEI. J was trimmed by 6 bases and V by 6 bases; bases with no gene match: 9. This CDR3 has 14 residues. This CDR3 reads CASRYRGIYNGYTF. Written as DNA, the CDR3 is TGTGCCAGCAGATACAGGGGGATATATAATGGCTACACCTTC.

This clonotype is medium-sized in the sample. The chain couples TRBV7-2 to TRBJ2-3, with 7 bases fitting TRBD2. CDR3 length: 14 amino acids. Germline CDR1 and CDR2: SGHTA and FQGNSA. The trim removed 2 bases at V and 5 bases at J, leaving 4 bases unmatched. The CDR3 protein is CASSLSGGVDTQYF. In DNA, the CDR3 is TGTGCCAGCAGCTTATCGGGGGGAGTAGATACGCAGTATTTT.

Within the sample, this clonotype is medium-sized. V usage is TRBV29-1 and J usage is TRBJ2-5; perhaps TRBD2 as D (6 bases). This CDR3 is built from 16 residues. Germline loops: CDR1 SQVTM, CDR2 ANQGSEA. The V and J ends lost 6 bases and 5 bases respectively, with 25 bases between them. For the CDR3, the DNA is TGCAGCGTCGGGGGTGGAGGGGATATTCGGTGGGAGACCCAGTACTTC. It specifies CSVGGGGDIRWETQYF.

This clonotype was recorded a few times. V is TRBV7-9 and J is TRBJ2-5, with D perhaps matching TRBD2 (6 bases). Trimming removed 4 bases at V and 1 base at J, with 13 bases between. Germline lookup yields CDR1 SEHNR and CDR2 FQNEAQ (reference sequence). This CDR3 contains 15 residues. The CDR3 sequence: CASSSARDFQETQYF. DNA of the CDR3: TGTGCCAGCAGCTCGGCCCGGGACTTCCAAGAGACCCAGTACTTC.

This clonotype was seen a handful of times. The rearrangement links TRBV27 to TRBJ2-1; D is unclear. Germline lookup yields CDR1 MNHEY and CDR2 SMNVEV (reference sequence). Trimming removed 2 bases from V and 4 bases from J, with 12 bases in between. This CDR3 has 15 residues. CDR3 nucleotide sequence: TGTGCCAGCAGTTTAAAAGGCAGCCTTTACAATGAGCAGTTCTTC. It is translated as CASSLKGSLYNEQFF.

This clonotype qualifies as medium-sized. This chain links TRBV20-1 with TRBJ1-3, with D unresolved. CDR1 is DFQATT and CDR2 is SNEGSKA in the germline V gene (reference sequence). The V gene lost 0 bases and the J gene lost 4 bases, with 7 bases spanning the gap. This CDR3 is 13 amino acids long. CDR3 loop: CSARDLRGNTIYF. The DNA for the CDR3 is TGCAGTGCTAGAGATCTCAGGGGAAACACCATATATTTT.